A selection of T cell receptor beta chains follows, all from one sample in a study of cytomegalovirus exposure and HLA in healthy donors. The table came from immunoSEQ multiplex PCR; TCRdb's copy has only in-frame clones and leaves some out. The profile shows some 100,000 clones, roughly four fifths of them singletons. The specimen was PBMCs. The origin of the receptors is a man in his fifties in good health and CMV-seronegative. Each CDR3 is given with its conserved first and last residue. D genes are given only for firm matches. Some rows mark clone size as missing; the rest say once, few, many or name a class of expanded clone.

>TRBD2|NA|TRBJ2-3|TRBV19
TGTGCCAGTAGTATACGGGGCGGGAGCGATACGCAGTATTTT
CASSIRGGSDTQYF
>TRBD2|NA|TRBJ2-3|TRBV7-9
TGTGCCAGCAGCTTAGGCCTAGCGGGAGTTCCGGGCACAGATACGCAGTATTTT
CASSLGLAGVPGTDTQYF
>NA|NA|TRBJ1-5|TRBV28
TGTGCCAGCAGTCGTCAGGGTGAGAATCAGCCCCAGCATTTT
CASSRQGENQPQHF
>TRBD1|NA|TRBJ1-1|TRBV4-1
TGCGCCAGCGACGCGGCGACAGGGGCGAACACTGAAGCTTTCTTT
CASDAATGANTEAFF
>NA|once|TRBJ2-3|TRBV7-9
TGTGCCAGCAGCTTAGCCAGAGAGACTAGAGAAGATACGCAGTATTTT
CASSLARETREDTQYF
>NA|NA|TRBJ2-3|TRBV7-8
TGTGCCAGCAGCTTAGGAGGGAGGAGCACAGATACGCAGTATTTT
CASSLGGRSTDTQYF
>TRBD1|NA|TRBJ2-7|TRBV5-1
TGCGCCAGCAGCTCGGGACAGGGACCTCTATACGAGCAGTACTTC
CASSSGQGPLYEQYF
>NA|NA|TRBJ2-1|TRBV7-9
TGTGCCAGCAGCGTCCAAGGGGGAGAATTCTTC
CASSVQGGEFF
>NA|NA|TRBJ1-2|TRBV20-1
TGCTCTATCTCCGGTAACTATGGCTACACCTTC
CSISGNYGYTF
>NA|few|TRBJ2-2|TRBV7-2
TGTGCCAGCAGCTTATTCCGGGGGACGAACACCGGGGAGCTGTTTTTT
CASSLFRGTNTGELFF
>NA|NA|TRBJ2-7|TRBV7-2
TGTGCCAGCAGCATCGATTGGGACAACCCCTACGAGCAGTACTTC
CASSIDWDNPYEQYF
>TRBD2|once|TRBJ2-7|TRBV19
TGTGCCAGTAGTAGCACTAGCGGTACCTACGAGCAGTACTTC
CASSSTSGTYEQYF
>NA|NA|TRBJ2-2|TRBV7-9
TGTGCCAGCAGCCCCAGGGCTTCGAACACCGGGGAGCTGTTTTTT
CASSPRASNTGELFF
>TRBD1|NA|TRBJ2-7|TRBV4-1
TGCGCCAGCAGCCAAGATCATATCCCGGGACAGGGCTACGAGCAGTACTTC
CASSQDHIPGQGYEQYF
>NA|NA|TRBJ2-2|TRBV2
TGTGCCAGCAGCAAAAAAAAACTAGCCGGCACCGGGGAGCTGTTTTTT
CASSKKKLAGTGELFF
>TRBD1|NA|TRBJ1-2|TRBV28
TGTGCCAGCAGCTGGGACAGTTACTATGGCTACACCTTC
CASSWDSYYGYTF
>NA|NA|TRBJ1-1|TRBV29-1
TGCAGCGTTGAACTCACTGAAGCTTTCTTT
CSVELTEAFF
>TRBD2|few|TRBJ2-7|TRBV27
TGTGCCAGCACATCCTCCGGGACTAGTTCCTACGAGCAGTACTTC
CASTSSGTSSYEQYF
>NA|NA|TRBJ1-4|TRBV5-6
TGTGCCAGCAGCCCGTTCGCGGGGGTTGAAAAACTGTTTTTT
CASSPFAGVEKLFF
>TRBD1|NA|TRBJ1-1|TRBV28
TGTGCCAGCAGTGCGTGGGAAGGGACAGGGGGCGTCCGAACTGAAGCTTTCTTT
CASSAWEGTGGVRTEAFF
>TRBD2|NA|TRBJ2-5|TRBV9
TGTGCCAGCAGCGTAGATAGCGGGGCGAGTGAGACCCAGTACTTC
CASSVDSGASETQYF
>NA|once|TRBJ2-5|TRBV27
TGTGCCAGCAGTTTGGGGGCGCTTTTTGAGACCCAGTACTTC
CASSLGALFETQYF
>NA|few|TRBJ1-2|TRBV5-1
TGCGCCAGCAGCTCCTCTGGAGACTATGGCTACACCTTC
CASSSSGDYGYTF
>TRBD1|NA|TRBJ2-7|TRBV13
TGTGCCAGCAGCTCCGCCGGGACAGGGGTAGACGAGCAGTACTTC
CASSSAGTGVDEQYF
>TRBD1|NA|TRBJ2-2|TRBV18
TGTGCCAGCTCACCACGACAGGGGGCCGGCGGGGAGCTGTTTTTT
CASSPRQGAGGELFF
>NA|few|TRBJ2-6|TRBV2
TGTGCCAGCAGTGACGGTAGCTCTGGGGCCAACGTCCTGACTTTC
CASSDGSSGANVLTF
>TRBD2|NA|TRBJ2-7|TRBV6-6
TGTGCCAGCACGTCCGGGACTAGCAAGTACGAGCAGTACTTC
CASTSGTSKYEQYF
>TRBD1|NA|TRBJ2-5|TRBV7-8
TGTGCCAGCAGCCCACTCTCACAGGGGGAGACCCAGTACTTC
CASSPLSQGETQYF
>TRBD1|NA|TRBJ1-2|TRBV12-5
TGTGCTAGTGGTTTGGGACAGGGCGGTGGCTACACCTTC
CASGLGQGGGYTF
>TRBD1|once|TRBJ2-3|TRBV28
TGTGCCAGCAGGGCGGAGGACAGGGGAGGAGATACGCAGTATTTT
CASRAEDRGGDTQYF
>TRBD1|NA|TRBJ1-2|TRBV30
TGTGCCTGGCGACCGGGACAGGGGGCCTTCTGGGGCTACACCTTC
CAWRPGQGAFWGYTF
>NA|NA|TRBJ2-7|TRBV28
TGTGCCAGCAGTTGGTCGGGGGACGAGCAGTACTTC
CASSWSGDEQYF
>TRBD1|few|TRBJ1-2|TRBV5-4
TGTGCCAGCAGCTTTCCGGGACAGGTCGTTAAAAACTATGGCTACACCTTC
CASSFPGQVVKNYGYTF
>TRBD2|NA|TRBJ2-3|TRBV7-9
TGTGCCAAAGCGGGGCTTTCCGGGGATACGCAGTATTTT
CAKAGLSGDTQYF
>NA|NA|TRBJ1-4|TRBV28
TGTGCCAGCGCGAAGGGGCCTACTAATGAAAAACTGTTTTTT
CASAKGPTNEKLFF
>NA|NA|TRBJ1-3|TRBV4-1
TGCGCCAGCAGCCAAGATCCCCCACCTAGCTCTGGAAACACCATATATTTT
CASSQDPPPSSGNTIYF
>TRBD1|few|TRBJ2-4|TRBV19
TGTGCCAGTACCGGGACAGGCAGCATTCAGTACTTC
CASTGTGSIQYF